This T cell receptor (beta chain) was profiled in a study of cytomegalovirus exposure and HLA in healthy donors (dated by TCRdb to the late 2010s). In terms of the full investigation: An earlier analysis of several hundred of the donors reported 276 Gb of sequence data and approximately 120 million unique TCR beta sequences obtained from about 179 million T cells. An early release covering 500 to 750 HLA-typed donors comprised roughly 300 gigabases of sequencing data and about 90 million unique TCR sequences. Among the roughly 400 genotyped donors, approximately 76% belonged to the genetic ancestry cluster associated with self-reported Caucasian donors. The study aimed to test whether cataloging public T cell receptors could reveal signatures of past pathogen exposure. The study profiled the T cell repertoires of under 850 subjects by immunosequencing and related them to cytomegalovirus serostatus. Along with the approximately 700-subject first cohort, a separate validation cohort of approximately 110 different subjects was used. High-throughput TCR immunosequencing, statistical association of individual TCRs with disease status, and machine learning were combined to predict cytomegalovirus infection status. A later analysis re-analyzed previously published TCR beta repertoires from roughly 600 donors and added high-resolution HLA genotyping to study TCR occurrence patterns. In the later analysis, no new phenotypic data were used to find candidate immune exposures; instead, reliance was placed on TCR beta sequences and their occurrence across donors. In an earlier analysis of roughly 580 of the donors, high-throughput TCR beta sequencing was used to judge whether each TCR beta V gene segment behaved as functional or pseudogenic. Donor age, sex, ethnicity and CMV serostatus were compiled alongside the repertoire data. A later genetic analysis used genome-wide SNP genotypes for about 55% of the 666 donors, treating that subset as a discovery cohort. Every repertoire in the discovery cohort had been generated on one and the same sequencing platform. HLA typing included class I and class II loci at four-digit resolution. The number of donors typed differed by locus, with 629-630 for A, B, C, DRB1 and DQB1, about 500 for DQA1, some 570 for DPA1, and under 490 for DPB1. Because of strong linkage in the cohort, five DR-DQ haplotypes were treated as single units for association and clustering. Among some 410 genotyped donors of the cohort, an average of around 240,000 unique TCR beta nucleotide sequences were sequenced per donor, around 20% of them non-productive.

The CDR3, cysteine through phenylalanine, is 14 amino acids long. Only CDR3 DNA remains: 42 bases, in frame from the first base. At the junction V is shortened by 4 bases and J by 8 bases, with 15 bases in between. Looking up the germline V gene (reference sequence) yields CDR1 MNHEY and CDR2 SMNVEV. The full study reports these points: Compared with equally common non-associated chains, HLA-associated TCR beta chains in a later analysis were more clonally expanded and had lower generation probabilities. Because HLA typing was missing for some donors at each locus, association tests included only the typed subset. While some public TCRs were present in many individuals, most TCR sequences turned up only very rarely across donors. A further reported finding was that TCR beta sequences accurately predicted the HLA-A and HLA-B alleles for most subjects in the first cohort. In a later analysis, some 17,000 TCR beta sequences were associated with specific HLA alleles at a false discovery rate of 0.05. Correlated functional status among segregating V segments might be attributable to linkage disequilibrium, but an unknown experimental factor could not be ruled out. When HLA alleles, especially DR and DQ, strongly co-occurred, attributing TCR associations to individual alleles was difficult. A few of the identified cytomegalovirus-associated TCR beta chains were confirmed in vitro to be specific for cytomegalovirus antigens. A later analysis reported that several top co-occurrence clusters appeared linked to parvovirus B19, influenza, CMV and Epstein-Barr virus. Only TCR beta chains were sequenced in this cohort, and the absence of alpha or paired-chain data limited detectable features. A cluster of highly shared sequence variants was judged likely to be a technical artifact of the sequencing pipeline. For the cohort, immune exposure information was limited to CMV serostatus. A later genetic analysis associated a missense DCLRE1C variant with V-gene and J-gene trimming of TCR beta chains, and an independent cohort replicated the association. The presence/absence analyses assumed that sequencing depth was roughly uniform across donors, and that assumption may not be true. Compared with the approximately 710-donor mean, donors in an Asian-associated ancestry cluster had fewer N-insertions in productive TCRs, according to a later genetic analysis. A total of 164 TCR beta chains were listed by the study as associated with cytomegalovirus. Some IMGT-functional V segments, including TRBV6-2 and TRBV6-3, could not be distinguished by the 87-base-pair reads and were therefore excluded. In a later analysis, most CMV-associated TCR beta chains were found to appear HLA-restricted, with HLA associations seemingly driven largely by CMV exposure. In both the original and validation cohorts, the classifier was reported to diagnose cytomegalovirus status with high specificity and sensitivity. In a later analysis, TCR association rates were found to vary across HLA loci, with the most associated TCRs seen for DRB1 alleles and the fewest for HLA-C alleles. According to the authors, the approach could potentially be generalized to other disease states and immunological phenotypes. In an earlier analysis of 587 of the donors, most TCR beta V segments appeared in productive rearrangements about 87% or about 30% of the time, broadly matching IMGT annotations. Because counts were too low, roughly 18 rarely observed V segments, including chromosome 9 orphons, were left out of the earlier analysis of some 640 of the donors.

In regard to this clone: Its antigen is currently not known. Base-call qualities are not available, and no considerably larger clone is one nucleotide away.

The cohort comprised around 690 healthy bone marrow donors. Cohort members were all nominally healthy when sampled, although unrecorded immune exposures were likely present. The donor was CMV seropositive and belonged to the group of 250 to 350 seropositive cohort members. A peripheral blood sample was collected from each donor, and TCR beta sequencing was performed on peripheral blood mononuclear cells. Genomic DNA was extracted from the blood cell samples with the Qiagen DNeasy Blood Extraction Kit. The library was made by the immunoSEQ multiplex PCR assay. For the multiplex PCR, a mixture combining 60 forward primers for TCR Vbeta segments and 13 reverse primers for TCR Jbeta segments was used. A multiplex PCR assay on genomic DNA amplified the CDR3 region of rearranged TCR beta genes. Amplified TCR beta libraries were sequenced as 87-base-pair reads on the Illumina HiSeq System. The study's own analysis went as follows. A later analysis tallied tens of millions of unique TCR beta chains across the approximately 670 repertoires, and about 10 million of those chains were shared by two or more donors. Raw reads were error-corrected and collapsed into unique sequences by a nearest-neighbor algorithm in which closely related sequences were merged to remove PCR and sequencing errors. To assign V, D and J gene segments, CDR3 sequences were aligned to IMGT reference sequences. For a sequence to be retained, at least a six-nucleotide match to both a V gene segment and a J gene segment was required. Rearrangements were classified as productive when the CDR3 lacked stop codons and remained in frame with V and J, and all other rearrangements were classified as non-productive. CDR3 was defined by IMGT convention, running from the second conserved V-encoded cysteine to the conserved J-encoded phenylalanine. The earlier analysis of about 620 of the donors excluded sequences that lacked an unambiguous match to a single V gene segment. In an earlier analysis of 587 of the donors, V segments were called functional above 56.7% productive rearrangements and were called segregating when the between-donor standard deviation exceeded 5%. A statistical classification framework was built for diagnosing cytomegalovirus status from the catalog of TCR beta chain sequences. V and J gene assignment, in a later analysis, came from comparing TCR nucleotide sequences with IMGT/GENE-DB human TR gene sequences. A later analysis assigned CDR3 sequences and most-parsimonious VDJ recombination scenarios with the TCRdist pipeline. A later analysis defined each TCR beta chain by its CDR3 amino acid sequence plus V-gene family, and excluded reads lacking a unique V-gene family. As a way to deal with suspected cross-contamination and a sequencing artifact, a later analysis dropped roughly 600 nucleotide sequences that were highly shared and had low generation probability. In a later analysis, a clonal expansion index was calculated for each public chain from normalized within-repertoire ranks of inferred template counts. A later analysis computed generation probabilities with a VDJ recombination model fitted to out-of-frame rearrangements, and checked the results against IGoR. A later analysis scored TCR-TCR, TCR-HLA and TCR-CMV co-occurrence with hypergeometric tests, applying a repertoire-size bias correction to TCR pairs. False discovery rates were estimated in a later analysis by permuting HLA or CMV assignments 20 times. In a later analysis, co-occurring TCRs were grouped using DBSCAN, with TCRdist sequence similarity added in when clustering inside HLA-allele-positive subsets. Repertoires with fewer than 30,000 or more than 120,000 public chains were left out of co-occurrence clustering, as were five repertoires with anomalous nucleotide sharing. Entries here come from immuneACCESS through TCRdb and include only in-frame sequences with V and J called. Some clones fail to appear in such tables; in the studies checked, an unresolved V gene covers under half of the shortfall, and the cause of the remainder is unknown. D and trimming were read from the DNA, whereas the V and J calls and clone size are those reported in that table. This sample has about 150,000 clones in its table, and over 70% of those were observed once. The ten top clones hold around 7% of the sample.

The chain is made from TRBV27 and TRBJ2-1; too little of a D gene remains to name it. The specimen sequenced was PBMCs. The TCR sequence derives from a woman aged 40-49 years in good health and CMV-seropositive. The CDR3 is CASSSKPESDEQFF. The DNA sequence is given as TGTGCCAGCAGTTCCAAGCCCGAATCGGATGAGCAGTTCTTC.